This T cell receptor beta chain originates from a study of vaccination and CD4 T cells after COVID-19. Across the whole study: SARS-CoV-2 positivity in convalescent patients was established by nasal swab PCR; under ten had mild and one severe disease. The control cultures got either a CEFX pool, an HIV-1 Nef pool, or no peptide at all.

The Oncomine TCR Beta short-read assay sequenced DNA from cultured CD4+ T cells. TCRdb reprocessed the PCR reads with MiXCR, giving one entry per CDR3 protein. The sample has tens of thousands of distinct CDR3 sequences; around a third are singletons. Germline V CDR1 and CDR2: SEHNR, FQNEAQ (reference sequence). The CDR3 totals 15 residues. V lost 5 bases, J lost 2 bases, and 4 bases stayed unmatched. About this clonotype: What it binds is not known.

Time point of the sample: late sampling 161 to 241 days after vaccination in a few convalescent patients. Treatment indicated: roughly 11-day PBMC culture with coronavirus spike peptide pools or control peptides (ViraFEST assay). Peptide pool stimulation in ViraFEST expanded antigen-specific T cells, whose TCRs were then sequenced. Source: CD4+ T cells from blood, cultured in vitro, taken about 7 months after SARS-CoV-2 vaccination. The sequence derives from a human donor who had recovered from COVID-19. The chain uses TRBV7-9 and TRBJ2-3, with 10 bases identical to TRBD2. Written as DNA, the CDR3 is TGTGCCAGCAGCGCTAGCGGGAGACCCACAGATACGCAGTATTTT. The encoded protein is CASSASGRPTDTQYF.